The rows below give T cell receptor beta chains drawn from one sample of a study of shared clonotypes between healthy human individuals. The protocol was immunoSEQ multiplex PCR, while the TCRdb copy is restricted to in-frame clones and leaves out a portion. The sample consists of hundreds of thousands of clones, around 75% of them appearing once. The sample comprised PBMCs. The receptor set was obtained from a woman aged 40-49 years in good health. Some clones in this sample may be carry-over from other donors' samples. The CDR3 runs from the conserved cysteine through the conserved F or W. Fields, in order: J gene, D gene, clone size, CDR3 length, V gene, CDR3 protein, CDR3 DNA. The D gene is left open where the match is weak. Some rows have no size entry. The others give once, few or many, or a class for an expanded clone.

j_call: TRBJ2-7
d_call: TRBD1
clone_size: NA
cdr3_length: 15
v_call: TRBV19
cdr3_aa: CASSSWTGGSYEQYF
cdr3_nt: TGTGCCAGTAGTTCCTGGACAGGGGGCTCCTACGAGCAGTACTTC

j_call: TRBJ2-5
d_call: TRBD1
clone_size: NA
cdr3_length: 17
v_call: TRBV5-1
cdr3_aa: CASSHENRGPVKETQYF
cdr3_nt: TGCGCCAGCAGCCACGAGAACAGGGGGCCGGTAAAAGAGACCCAGTACTTC

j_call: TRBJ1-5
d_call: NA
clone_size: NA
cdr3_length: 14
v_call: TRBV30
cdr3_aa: CAWSSGSNWQPQHF
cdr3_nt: TGTGCCTGGAGTAGCGGGTCCAATTGGCAGCCCCAGCATTTT

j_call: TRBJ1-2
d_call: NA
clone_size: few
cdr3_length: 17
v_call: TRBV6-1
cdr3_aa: CASSEGLRRGGGYGYTF
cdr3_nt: TGTGCCAGCAGTGAAGGTTTAAGACGGGGGGGTGGATATGGCTACACCTTC

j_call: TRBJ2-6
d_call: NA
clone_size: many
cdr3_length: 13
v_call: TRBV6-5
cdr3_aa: CATGSSGANVLTF
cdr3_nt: TGTGCCACCGGGAGCTCTGGGGCCAACGTCCTGACTTTC

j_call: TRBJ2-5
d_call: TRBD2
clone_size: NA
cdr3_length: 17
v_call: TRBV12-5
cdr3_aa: CASGLFRTSGVGVTQYF
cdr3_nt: TGTGCTAGTGGTTTGTTCCGGACTAGCGGAGTGGGGGTGACCCAGTACTTC

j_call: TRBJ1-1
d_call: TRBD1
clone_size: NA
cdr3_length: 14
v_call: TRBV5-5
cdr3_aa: CASSMGQLNTEAFF
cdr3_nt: TGTGCCAGCAGCATGGGACAGTTGAACACTGAAGCTTTCTTT

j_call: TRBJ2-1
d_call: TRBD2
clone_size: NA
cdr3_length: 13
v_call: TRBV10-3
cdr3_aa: CANRASGRDEQFF
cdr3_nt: TGTGCCAACCGTGCTAGCGGGAGGGATGAGCAGTTCTTC

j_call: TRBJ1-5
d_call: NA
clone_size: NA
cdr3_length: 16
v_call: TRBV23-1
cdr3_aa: CANSKLRGLSNQPQHF
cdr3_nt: TGCGCCAACAGCAAACTTAGGGGATTGAGCAATCAGCCCCAGCATTTT

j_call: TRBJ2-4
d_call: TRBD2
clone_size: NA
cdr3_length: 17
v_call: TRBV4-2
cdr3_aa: CASSQVYSGRTKNIQYF
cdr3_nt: TGTGCCAGCAGCCAAGTTTATAGCGGGAGGACCAAAAACATTCAGTACTTC

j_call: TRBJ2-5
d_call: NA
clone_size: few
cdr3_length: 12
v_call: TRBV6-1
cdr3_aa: CASSPGGETQYF
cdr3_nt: TGTGCCAGCTCCCCCGGTGGAGAGACCCAGTACTTC

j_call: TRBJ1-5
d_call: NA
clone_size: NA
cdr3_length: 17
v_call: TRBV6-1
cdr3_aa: CASSEDLKPMGRQPQHF
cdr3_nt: TGTGCCAGCAGTGAAGACTTAAAGCCCATGGGGCGTCAGCCCCAGCATTTT

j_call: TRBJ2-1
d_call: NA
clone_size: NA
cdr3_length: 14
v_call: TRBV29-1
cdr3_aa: CSVEAERLYNEQFF
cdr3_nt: TGCAGCGTTGAGGCGGAGCGTTTATACAATGAGCAGTTCTTC

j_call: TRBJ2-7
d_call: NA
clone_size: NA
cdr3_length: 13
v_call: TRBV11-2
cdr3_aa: CASSLVQGYEQYF
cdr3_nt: TGTGCCAGCAGCTTAGTTCAGGGGTACGAGCAGTACTTC

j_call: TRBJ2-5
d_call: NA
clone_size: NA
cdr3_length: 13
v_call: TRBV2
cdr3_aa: CASSEREYETQYF
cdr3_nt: TGTGCCAGCAGTGAACGGGAATACGAGACCCAGTACTTC

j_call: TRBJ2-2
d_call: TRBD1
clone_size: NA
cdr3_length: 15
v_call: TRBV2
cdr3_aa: CASSERSGGPGELFF
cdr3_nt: TGTGCCAGCAGTGAACGATCAGGGGGCCCCGGGGAGCTGTTTTTT

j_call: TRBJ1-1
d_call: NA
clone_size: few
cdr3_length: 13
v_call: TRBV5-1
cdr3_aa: CASSLETTGKAFF
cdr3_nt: TGCGCCAGCAGCTTGGAAACGACTGGGAAAGCTTTCTTT

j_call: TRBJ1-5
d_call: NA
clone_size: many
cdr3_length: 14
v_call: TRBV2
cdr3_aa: CASSYGTENQPQHF
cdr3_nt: TGTGCCAGCAGTTACGGGACGGAGAATCAGCCCCAGCATTTT

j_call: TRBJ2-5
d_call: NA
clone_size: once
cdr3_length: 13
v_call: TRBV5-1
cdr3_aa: CASSRDGRETQYF
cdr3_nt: TGCGCCAGCAGCCGGGACGGACGAGAGACCCAGTACTTC

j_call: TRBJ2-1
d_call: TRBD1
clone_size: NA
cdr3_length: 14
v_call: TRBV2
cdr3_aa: CASSSGTGTNEQFF
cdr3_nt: TGTGCCAGCAGTTCCGGGACAGGGACAAATGAGCAGTTCTTC

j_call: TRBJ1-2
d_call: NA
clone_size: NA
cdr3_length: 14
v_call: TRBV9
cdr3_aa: CASSVGNRDYGYTF
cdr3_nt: TGTGCCAGCAGCGTAGGGAACAGGGACTATGGCTACACCTTC

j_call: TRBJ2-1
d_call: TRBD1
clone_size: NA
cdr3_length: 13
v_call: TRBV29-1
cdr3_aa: CSVGGQSGGEQFF
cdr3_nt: TGCAGCGTTGGGGGACAGTCGGGTGGTGAGCAGTTCTTC

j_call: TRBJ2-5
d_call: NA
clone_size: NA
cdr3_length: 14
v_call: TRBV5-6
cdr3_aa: CASSLDGGLGTQYF
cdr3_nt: TGTGCCAGCAGCTTGGATGGCGGATTGGGGACCCAGTACTTC

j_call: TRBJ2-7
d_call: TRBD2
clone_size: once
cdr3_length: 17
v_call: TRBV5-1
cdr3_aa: CASSFGLAGGLHQEQYF
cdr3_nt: TGCGCCAGCAGCTTTGGACTAGCGGGAGGGCTCCATCAGGAGCAGTACTTC

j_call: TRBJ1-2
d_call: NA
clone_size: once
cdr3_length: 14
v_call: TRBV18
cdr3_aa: CASSPEGTAYGYTF
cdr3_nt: TGTGCCAGCTCACCCGAAGGGACGGCCTATGGCTACACCTTC

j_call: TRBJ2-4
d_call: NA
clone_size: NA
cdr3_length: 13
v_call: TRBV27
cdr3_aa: CASINTIKNIQYF
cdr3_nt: TGTGCCAGCATCAACACGATAAAAAACATTCAGTACTTC

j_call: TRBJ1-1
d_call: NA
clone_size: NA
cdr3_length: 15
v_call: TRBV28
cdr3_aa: CASSLWRGRNTEAFF
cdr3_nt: TGTGCCAGCAGTTTATGGCGTGGACGAAACACTGAAGCTTTCTTT

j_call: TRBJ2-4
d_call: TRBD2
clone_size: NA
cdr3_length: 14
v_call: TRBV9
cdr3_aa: CASSVNPSGDIQYF
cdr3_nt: TGTGCCAGCAGCGTTAACCCTAGCGGGGACATTCAGTACTTC

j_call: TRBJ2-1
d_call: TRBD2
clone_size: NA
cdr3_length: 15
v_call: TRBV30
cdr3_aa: CAWGRGLAESNEQFF
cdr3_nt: TGTGCCTGGGGAAGGGGACTAGCGGAGTCCAATGAGCAGTTCTTC

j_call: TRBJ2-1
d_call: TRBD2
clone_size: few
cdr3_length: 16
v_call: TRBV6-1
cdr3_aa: CASSGGLAGGHNEQFF
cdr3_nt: TGTGCCAGCAGTGGCGGACTAGCGGGAGGACACAATGAGCAGTTCTTC

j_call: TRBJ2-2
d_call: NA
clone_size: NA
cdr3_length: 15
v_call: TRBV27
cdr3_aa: CASSRAGVNTGELFF
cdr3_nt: TGTGCCAGCAGTCGAGCGGGCGTGAACACCGGGGAGCTGTTTTTT

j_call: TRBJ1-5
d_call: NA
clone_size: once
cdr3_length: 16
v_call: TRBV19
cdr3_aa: CASSHGGGFGNQPQHF
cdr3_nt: TGTGCCAGTAGTCACGGGGGGGGGTTCGGCAATCAGCCCCAGCATTTT

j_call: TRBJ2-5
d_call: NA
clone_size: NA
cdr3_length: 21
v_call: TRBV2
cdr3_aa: CASVLEIRIGRQGFPQETQYF
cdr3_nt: TGTGCCAGCGTTTTGGAAATTAGAATTGGGAGGCAGGGTTTCCCCCAAGAGACCCAGTACTTC

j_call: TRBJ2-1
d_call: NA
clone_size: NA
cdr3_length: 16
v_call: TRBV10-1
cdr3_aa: CASSKDRFKTYNEQFF
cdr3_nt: TGCGCCAGCAGTAAGGACAGATTCAAAACCTACAATGAGCAGTTCTTC

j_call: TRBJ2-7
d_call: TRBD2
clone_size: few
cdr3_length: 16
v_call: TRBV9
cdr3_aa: CASSVGSSGGAYEQYF
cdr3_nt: TGTGCCAGCAGCGTAGGGTCTAGCGGGGGAGCCTACGAGCAGTACTTC

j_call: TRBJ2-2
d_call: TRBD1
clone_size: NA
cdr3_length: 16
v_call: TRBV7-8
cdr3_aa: CASSSRDRGLTGELFF
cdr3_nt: TGTGCCAGCAGCTCCCGGGACAGGGGGCTCACCGGGGAGCTGTTTTTT

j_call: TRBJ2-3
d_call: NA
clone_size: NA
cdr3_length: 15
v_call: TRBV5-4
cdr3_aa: CASSLGSASTDTQYF
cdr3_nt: TGTGCCAGCAGCTTGGGATCAGCAAGCACAGATACGCAGTATTTT

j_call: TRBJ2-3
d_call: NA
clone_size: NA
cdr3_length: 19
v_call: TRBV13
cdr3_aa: CASSLVGSGPLRGADTQYF
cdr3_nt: TGTGCCAGCAGCTTAGTTGGTAGCGGACCCCTTAGAGGGGCAGATACGCAGTATTTT

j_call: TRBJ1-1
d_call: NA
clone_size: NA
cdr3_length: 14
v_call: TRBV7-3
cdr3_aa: CASSLTGTNTEAFF
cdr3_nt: TGTGCCAGCAGCTTAACGGGGACGAACACTGAAGCTTTCTTT

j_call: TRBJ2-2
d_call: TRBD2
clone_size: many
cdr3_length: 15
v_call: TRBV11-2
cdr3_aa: CASSLVLAGPGELFF
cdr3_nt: TGTGCCAGCAGCTTAGTACTAGCGGGACCCGGGGAGCTGTTTTTT

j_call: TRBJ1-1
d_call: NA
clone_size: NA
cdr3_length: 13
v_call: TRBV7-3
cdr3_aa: CASSLNGDTEAFF
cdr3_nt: TGTGCCAGCAGCTTAAATGGTGACACTGAAGCTTTCTTT

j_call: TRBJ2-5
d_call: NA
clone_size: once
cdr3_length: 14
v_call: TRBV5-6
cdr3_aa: CASSLVGVGETQYF
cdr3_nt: TGTGCCAGCAGCTTGGTTGGGGTTGGAGAGACCCAGTACTTC

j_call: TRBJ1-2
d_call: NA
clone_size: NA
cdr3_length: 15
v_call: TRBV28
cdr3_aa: CASSSKAGTGYGYTF
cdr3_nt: TGTGCCAGCAGTTCCAAGGCGGGCACTGGGTATGGCTACACCTTC

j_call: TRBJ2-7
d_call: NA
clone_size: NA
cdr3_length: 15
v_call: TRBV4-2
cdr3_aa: CASSQGPPESDEQYF
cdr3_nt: TGTGCCAGCAGCCAAGGGCCCCCTGAATCGGACGAGCAGTACTTC

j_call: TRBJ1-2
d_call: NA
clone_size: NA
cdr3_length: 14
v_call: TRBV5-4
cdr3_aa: CASSLELTEGGYTF
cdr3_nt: TGTGCCAGCAGCTTGGAGCTAACAGAGGGTGGCTACACCTTC

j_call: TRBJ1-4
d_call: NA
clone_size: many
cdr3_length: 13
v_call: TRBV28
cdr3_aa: CASRSGFEEKLFF
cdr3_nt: TGTGCCAGCAGATCCGGCTTTGAGGAAAAACTGTTTTTT

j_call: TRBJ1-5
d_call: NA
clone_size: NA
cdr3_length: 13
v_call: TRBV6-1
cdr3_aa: CASSEMGNQPQHF
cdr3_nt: TGTGCCAGCAGTGAGATGGGAAATCAGCCCCAGCATTTT

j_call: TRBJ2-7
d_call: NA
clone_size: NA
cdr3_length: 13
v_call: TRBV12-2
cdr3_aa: CASRSQGAYEQYF
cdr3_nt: TGTGCAAGTCGCTCTCAAGGGGCTTACGAGCAGTACTTC

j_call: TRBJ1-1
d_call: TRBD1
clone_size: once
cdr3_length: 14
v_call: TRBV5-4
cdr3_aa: CASSWTGMNTEAFF
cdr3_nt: TGTGCCAGCAGTTGGACAGGGATGAACACTGAAGCTTTCTTT

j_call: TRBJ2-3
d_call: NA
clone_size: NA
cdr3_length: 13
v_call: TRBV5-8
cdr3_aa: CASSLTGTDTQYF
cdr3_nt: TGTGCCAGCAGCTTGACCGGCACAGATACGCAGTATTTT

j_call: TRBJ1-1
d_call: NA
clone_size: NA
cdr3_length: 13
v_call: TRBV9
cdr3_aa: CASSVVTNTEAFF
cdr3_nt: TGTGCCAGCAGCGTAGTAACGAACACTGAAGCTTTCTTT

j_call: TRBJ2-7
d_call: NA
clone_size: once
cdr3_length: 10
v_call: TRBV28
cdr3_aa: CASSTYEQYF
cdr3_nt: TGTGCCAGCAGTACGTACGAGCAGTACTTC

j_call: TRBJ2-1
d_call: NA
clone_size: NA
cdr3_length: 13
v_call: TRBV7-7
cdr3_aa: CASSRDQYNEQFF
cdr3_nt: TGTGCTAGCAGCCGGGACCAATACAATGAGCAGTTCTTC

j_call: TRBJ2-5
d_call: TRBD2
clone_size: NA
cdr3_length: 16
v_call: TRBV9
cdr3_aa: CASSVGASGSRETQYF
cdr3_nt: TGTGCCAGCAGCGTAGGGGCTAGCGGGAGTCGGGAGACCCAGTACTTC

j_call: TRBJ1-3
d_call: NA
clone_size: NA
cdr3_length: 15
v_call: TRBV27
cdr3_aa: CASSTGPHSGNTIYF
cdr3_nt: TGTGCCAGCAGTACAGGGCCCCACTCTGGAAACACCATATATTTT

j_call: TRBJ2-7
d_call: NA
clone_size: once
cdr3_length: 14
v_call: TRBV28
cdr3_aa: CASSLGGVSYEQYF
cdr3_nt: TGTGCCAGCAGTTTAGGTGGGGTATCCTACGAGCAGTACTTC

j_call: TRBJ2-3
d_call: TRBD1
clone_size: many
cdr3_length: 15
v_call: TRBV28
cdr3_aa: CASSTGTGRTDTQYF
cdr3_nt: TGTGCCAGCAGTACTGGGACAGGGCGCACAGATACGCAGTATTTT

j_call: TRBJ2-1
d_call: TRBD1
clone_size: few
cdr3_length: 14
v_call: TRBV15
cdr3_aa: CATSITTTTGAGFF
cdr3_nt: TGTGCCACCAGCATCACGACAACTACAGGGGCTGGGTTCTTC

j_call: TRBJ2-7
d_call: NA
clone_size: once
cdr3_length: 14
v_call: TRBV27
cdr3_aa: CASSSLSQGGEQYF
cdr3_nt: TGTGCCAGCAGTTCGCTCTCACAGGGAGGCGAGCAGTACTTC